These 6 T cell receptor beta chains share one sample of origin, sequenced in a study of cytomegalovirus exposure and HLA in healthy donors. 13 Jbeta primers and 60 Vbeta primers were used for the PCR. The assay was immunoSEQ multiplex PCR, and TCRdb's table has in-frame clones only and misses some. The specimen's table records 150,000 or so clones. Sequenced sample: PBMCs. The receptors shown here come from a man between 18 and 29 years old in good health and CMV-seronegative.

CDR3 in DNA: TGTGCCAGCTCGTTATCCCTCTCCGGCAATCAGCCCCAGCATTTT. It is translated as CASSLSLSGNQPQHF. The chain combines TRBV5-6 with TRBJ1-5; no clear D. The germline CDR1 and CDR2 sequences are SGHDT and YYEEEE. Trimming shortened V by 7 bases and J by 2 bases, and 16 bases separated the two germline ends. CDR3 size: 15 residues.

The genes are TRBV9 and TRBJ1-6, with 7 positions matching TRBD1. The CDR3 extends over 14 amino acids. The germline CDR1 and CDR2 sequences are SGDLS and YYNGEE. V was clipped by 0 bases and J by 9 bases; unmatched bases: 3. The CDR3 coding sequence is TGTGCCAGCAGCGTAGGGCAGGGGGGTTCACCCCTCCACTTT. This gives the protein CASSVGQGGSPLHF.

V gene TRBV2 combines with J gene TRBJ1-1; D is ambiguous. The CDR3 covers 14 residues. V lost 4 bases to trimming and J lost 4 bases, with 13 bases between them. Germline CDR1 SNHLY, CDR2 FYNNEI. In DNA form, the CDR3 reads TGTGCCAGCAGTGTGGAGGAGCTCAGCACTGAAGCTTTCTTT. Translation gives CASSVEELSTEAFF.

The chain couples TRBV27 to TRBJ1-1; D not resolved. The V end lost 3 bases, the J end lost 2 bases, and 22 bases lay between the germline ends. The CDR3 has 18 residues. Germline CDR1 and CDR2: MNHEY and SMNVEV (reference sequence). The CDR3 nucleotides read TGTGCCAGCAGTTTCGGAGTCGGTCCAACGGAGTTTAACACTGAAGCTTTCTTT. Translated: CASSFGVGPTEFNTEAFF.

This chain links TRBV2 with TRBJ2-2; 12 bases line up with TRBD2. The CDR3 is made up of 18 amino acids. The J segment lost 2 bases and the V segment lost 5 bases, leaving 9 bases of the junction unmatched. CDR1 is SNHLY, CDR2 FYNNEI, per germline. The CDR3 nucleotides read TGTGCCAGCAGTTTCCAGACTAGCGGGGGCCCTAACACCGGGGAGCTGTTTTTT. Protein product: CASSFQTSGGPNTGELFF.

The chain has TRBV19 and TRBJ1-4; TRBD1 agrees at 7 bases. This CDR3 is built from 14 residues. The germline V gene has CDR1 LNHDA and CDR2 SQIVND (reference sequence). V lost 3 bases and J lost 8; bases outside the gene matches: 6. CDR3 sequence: CASSMGTASEKLFF. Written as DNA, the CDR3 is TGTGCCAGTAGTATGGGGACAGCCTCGGAAAAACTGTTTTTT.